The 24 T cell receptor beta chains listed next were all sequenced from one sample in a study of T cells in Graves' hyperthyroidism and ophthalmopathy. TCR beta CDR3 regions were amplified from RNA transcripts. TCR CDR3 regions were first amplified by RT-PCR with HTBI primers. Via MiXCR, TCRdb re-called the multiplex PCR reads, giving one row per CDR3 protein. The sample includes hundreds of thousands of distinct CDR3 sequences, 35% to 45% of them seen just once. Sequencing input: blood. The receptors were sampled from a young man with Graves' hyperthyroidism.

This sequence joins TRBV9 and TRBJ1-6, with TRBD1 identical over 10 bases. J gave up 7 bases and V 3 bases, and 4 bases lay outside the gene matches. This CDR3 comprises 15 residues. The germline V gene encodes CDR1 SGDLS and CDR2 YYNGEE. CDR3 loop: CASSGTGGTNSPLHF. As DNA, the CDR3 is TGTGCCAGCAGCGGGACAGGGGGAACGAATTCACCCCTCCACTTT.

The chain carries TRBV20-1 and TRBJ2-5, with 8 bases lining up with TRBD2. Germline V gene sequence: CDR1 DFQATT, CDR2 SNEGSKA (reference sequence). This CDR3 spans 13 amino acids. V shed 5 bases and J 7 bases; nucleotides not matched to a gene: 9. The CDR3 spells CSALTSASRTQYF. The DNA for the CDR3 is TGCAGTGCTCTGACTAGCGCCTCCCGGACCCAGTACTTC.

The chain joins TRBV7-9 to TRBJ2-2; no definite D call. The CDR3 is made up of 13 amino acids. Looked up from germline, CDR1 is SEHNR and CDR2 is FQNEAQ (reference sequence). V was pared by 1 base and J by 6 bases, with 6 bases between. CDR3 coding DNA: TGTGCCAGCAGCTTAGACGCCGCCGGGGAGCTGTTTTTT. As protein: CASSLDAAGELFF.

This clonotype was seen repeatedly, ten times or more. This chain joins TRBV9 and TRBJ1-1; TRBD1 agrees at 9 bases. The CDR3 has 15 residues. Per germline, CDR1 SGDLS and CDR2 YYNGEE. The junction had 8 bases not matched to a gene; V was cut back by 4 bases and J by 4 bases. The CDR3 DNA follows: TGTGCCAGCAGCCCCGGGACAGGGTACGGCACTGAAGCTTTCTTT. This codes for CASSPGTGYGTEAFF. The variable domain in full, completed from reference TRBV9 and TRBJ1-1, reads DSGVTQTPKHLITATGQRVTLRCSPRSGDLSVYWYQQSLDQGLQFLIQYYNGEERAKGNILERFSAQQFPDLHSELNLSSLELGDSALYFCASSPGTGYGTEAFFGQGTRLTVV.

The genes are TRBV6-5 and TRBJ1-1, with D unclear. This CDR3 is 14 amino acids long. Trimming cost V 0 bases and J 0 bases, with 5 bases left between them. Germline values: CDR1 MNHEY, CDR2 SVGAGI. The CDR3 sequence is CASSYSHLNTEAFF. The CDR3 DNA is TGTGCCAGCAGTTACTCCCACTTGAACACTGAAGCTTTCTTT.

Note on this clonotype: This clone may be a read error of a much larger clone one base away. This sequence joins TRBV15 and TRBJ2-5, with no clear D. Looked up from germline, CDR1 is LNHNV and CDR2 is YYDKDF (reference sequence). The CDR3 is 13 amino acids. As DNA, the CDR3 is TGTGCCAGCAGCAAGCCCGGCAGAGAGACCCAGTACTTC. Translating gives CASSKPGRETQYF.

This clonotype came up a few times. The rearrangement links TRBV19 to TRBJ2-7; TRBD2 matches at 9 bases. Per germline, CDR1 LNHDA and CDR2 SQIVND (reference sequence). After removal of 7 bases from V and 2 bases from J, the junction contained 12 bases not matched to a gene. The CDR3 has 16 amino acids. The CDR3 reads CASTQRGDLYTYEQYF. In nucleotides, the CDR3 is TGTGCCAGTACTCAGCGGGGGGACCTCTATACCTACGAGCAGTACTTC.

Here the CDR3 DNA reads TGTGCCAGCAAGAGGGGGAACACCGGGGAGCTGTTTTTT. It translates to CASKRGNTGELFF. V gene TRBV6-5 combines with J gene TRBJ2-2, with D perhaps given as TRBD1 or TRBD2 (5 bases each). The V and J ends lost 7 bases and 1 base respectively, with 7 bases between them. Germline values: CDR1 MNHEY, CDR2 SVGAGI. CDR3 length equals 13 residues.

The chain couples TRBV29-1 to TRBJ2-7; 7 bases are a match to TRBD2. Per germline, CDR1 SQVTM and CDR2 ANQGSEA. Trimming at V came to 8 bases and at J to 2 bases, leaving 12 bases not matched to a gene. The CDR3 runs to 14 residues. The CDR3 sequence: CSSEEELATYEQYF. The CDR3 bases are TGCAGCAGTGAAGAGGAACTAGCGACCTACGAGCAGTACTTC.

This clonotype was counted ten times or more. The chain employs TRBV20-1 and TRBJ1-1; D is possibly TRBD1 (5 bases). The V gene lost 7 bases and the J gene lost 3 bases, with 12 bases spanning the gap. The CDR3 spans 12 residues. The germline V gene encodes CDR1 DFQATT and CDR2 SNEGSKA (reference sequence). The CDR3: CSGGVTDTEAFF. DNA for the CDR3: TGCAGTGGGGGCGTCACGGACACTGAAGCTTTCTTT.

The chain carries TRBV4-3 and TRBJ2-5; D is possibly TRBD2 (6 bases). Germline V CDR1 and CDR2: LGHNA, YSLEER. V was clipped by 3 bases and J by 9 bases, with 26 bases between them. The CDR3 consists of 17 residues. The CDR3 region is CASSQGLARSRGWAQYF. CDR3 bases: TGCGCCAGCAGCCAGGGGCTAGCGAGATCCCGGGGTTGGGCCCAGTACTTC.

This clonotype was picked up a small number of times. V usage is TRBV25-1 and J usage is TRBJ2-2; 10 bases line up with TRBD1. CDR1 MGHDK and CDR2 SYGVNS come from the germline V gene. The V segment lost 8 bases and the J segment 6 bases; nucleotides outside the gene matches: 9. The CDR3 length is 15 residues. CDR3 in amino acids: CASSRDRGSSGELFF. The CDR3 DNA reads as TGTGCCAGCTCCCGGGACAGGGGCTCTTCCGGGGAGCTGTTTTTT.

This chain connects TRBV5-1 to TRBJ1-1; TRBD1 matches 9 bases. The ends lost 6 bases at V and 6 bases at J; junction bases unmatched: 12. The CDR3 totals 15 residues. Germline V CDR1 and CDR2: SGHRS, YFSETQ. Here the CDR3 DNA reads TGCGCCAGCACGACTCTAGGGACAGGGACCGCTGAAGCTTTCTTT. Translating gives CASTTLGTGTAEAFF. Complete variable domain (other parts from reference TRBV5-1 and TRBJ1-1): KAGVTQTPRYLIKTRGQQVTLSCSPISGHRSVSWYQQTPGQGLQFLFEYFSETQRNKGNFPGRFSGRQFSNSRSEMNVSTLELGDSALYLCASTTLGTGTAEAFFGQGTRLTVV.

This sequence joins TRBV6-5 and TRBJ1-4, with TRBD1 matching 8 bases. The CDR3 is made up of 17 amino acids. V shed 2 bases and J 5 bases; nucleotides not matched to a gene: 10. Per the germline V gene, CDR1 is MNHEY and CDR2 is SVGAGI. The CDR3 DNA reads TGTGCCAGCAGTTACGTAGCCGGGACAGGCGCGAATGAAAAACTGTTTTTT. Encoded protein: CASSYVAGTGANEKLFF.

The chain employs TRBV7-3 and TRBJ2-2, with TRBD1 matching 7 bases. The CDR3 runs to 16 residues. The ends lost 3 bases at V and 6 bases at J; junction bases unmatched: 10. Germline CDR1 and CDR2: SGHTA and FQGTGA. The CDR3 sequence: CASSLYRRGIAGELFF. The CDR3 DNA follows: TGTGCCAGCAGCTTGTATCGCAGGGGGATTGCCGGGGAGCTGTTTTTT.

This clonotype appeared many times. The chain combines TRBV7-2 with TRBJ2-5; 8 nucleotides line up with TRBD2. Germline V CDR1 and CDR2: SGHTA, FQGNSA. With V trimmed by 1 base and J by 4 bases, 5 bases remained unmatched. This CDR3 comprises 15 residues. The CDR3 loop is CASSLDERERETQYF. DNA of the CDR3: TGTGCCAGCAGCTTAGATGAGCGGGAGCGAGAGACCCAGTACTTC.

V gene TRBV24-1 combines with J gene TRBJ1-2; unclear D gene. There are 12 residues in the CDR3. CDR1 and CDR2 from the germline V gene are KGHDR and SFDVKD. V was shortened by 4 bases and J by 7 bases, with 9 bases between the two germline ends. The CDR3, as DNA: TGTGCCACCAGTGAGACGGGGTCTGGCTACACCTTC. Amino acids: CATSETGSGYTF.

This clonotype was counted many times. The chain joins TRBV29-1 to TRBJ1-1; perhaps TRBD1 as D (6 bases). The CDR3 length is 14 residues. V lost 4 bases to trimming and J lost 2 bases, with 14 bases between them. The germline V gene encodes CDR1 SQVTM and CDR2 ANQGSEA. The CDR3 DNA sequence: TGCAGCGTTGGAGAGACGGGGGGCAACACTGAAGCTTTCTTT. As protein: CSVGETGGNTEAFF.

The chain recombines TRBV5-8 with TRBJ1-2; no definite D call. The CDR3 consists of 12 residues. Trimming removed 4 bases from V and 0 bases from J, with 4 bases in between. Germline-derived CDR1 and CDR2 are SGHTS and YDEGEE. In DNA form, the CDR3 reads TGTGCCAGCAGCATGACTAACTATGGCTACACCTTC. Protein: CASSMTNYGYTF.

This clonotype occurred many times. The chain uses TRBV12-3 or TRBV12-4 and TRBJ1-1, with D uncertain. V was shortened by 3 bases and J by 1 base, with 6 bases between the two germline ends. The CDR3 runs 13 residues. The CDR3 DNA reads TGTGCCAGCAGTTTTCCGACGAACACTGAAGCTTTCTTT. Translating gives CASSFPTNTEAFF.

V gene TRBV5-1 combines with J gene TRBJ2-5, with a weak D call TRBD2 (6 bases). This CDR3 has 14 residues. Trimming left V 5 bases short and J 2 bases short, with 13 bases between. The germline V gene has CDR1 SGHRS and CDR2 YFSETQ. In nucleotides, the CDR3 is TGCGCCAGCAGTCAGGGCGGGATACAAGAGACCCAGTACTTC. Translated: CASSQGGIQETQYF.

This clonotype was seen only a few times. The chain combines TRBV29-1 with TRBJ1-1; no reliable D call. V lost 6 bases and J lost 0, with 11 bases in between. The CDR3 runs 13 residues. Germline-derived CDR1 and CDR2 are SQVTM and ANQGSEA. CDR3 amino acids: CSVGSELNTEAFF. The CDR3 DNA reads as TGCAGCGTCGGCAGCGAATTGAACACTGAAGCTTTCTTT.

The chain links TRBV20-1 to TRBJ2-7; D is ambiguous. V was trimmed by 0 bases and J by 6 bases, leaving 12 bases between them. The CDR3 length is 13 residues. Per germline, CDR1 DFQATT and CDR2 SNEGSKA (reference sequence). This chain's CDR3 is CSARDGVLFEQYF. The CDR3 coding sequence is TGCAGTGCTAGAGATGGGGTGCTCTTCGAGCAGTACTTC.

This clonotype was detected ten times or more. J is TRBJ1-6 and V is TRBV19; D call uncertain. V was trimmed by 5 bases and J by 3 bases, leaving 14 bases between them. The CDR3 loop spans 16 amino acids. The germline V gene has CDR1 LNHDA and CDR2 SQIVND (reference sequence). CDR3 in DNA: TGTGCCAGTAGTCTCACGGAGAGGATCTATAATTCACCCCTCCACTTT. Translation gives CASSLTERIYNSPLHF.